Sequencing of this TCR beta chain was carried out in a study of blood T cell repertoires in COVID-19. Study details: Both acute and convalescent COVID-19 samples were obtained from the United States, Italy and Spain. PBMCs, B-cell-depleted T cells, or T cells provided the cDNA or gDNA that made up the material.

In the original analysis: From reference gene primer amplification, estimates of nucleated cell counts were derived. The data were produced by immunoSEQ multiplex PCR, yet TCRdb's version contains in-frame clones alone and is incomplete. V and J calls and clone size follow that table, whereas D and trimming were derived from the DNA. This sample yields 55,000 to 65,000 clones, of which over 75% are seen a single time; more than 9% belongs to the top ten. CDR3 length: 15 amino acids. The junction had 8 bases not matched to a gene; V was cut back by 0 bases and J by 7 bases. Germline V gene lookup returns CDR1 SGHRS and CDR2 YFSETQ.

The material sequenced was peripheral blood. The chain has TRBV5-1 and TRBJ2-7, with 9 nucleotides matching TRBD1. The source of this sequence is a woman of 80 years or more with active COVID-19. As DNA, the CDR3 is TGCGCCAGCAGCTTGGCGGGACAGGGAGTGCGGGAGCAGTACTTC. This translates into CASSLAGQGVREQYF.